Here is one TCR beta chain with its context. 60 Vbeta and 13 Jbeta primers were used in PCR. Clones were sequenced by immunoSEQ multiplex PCR, and TCRdb holds only the in-frame ones, with some missing. The sample has tens of thousands of clones. This entry belongs to a study of cytomegalovirus exposure and HLA in healthy donors. CDR1 is SNHLY and CDR2 is FYNNEI in the germline V gene. The V end was cut by 2 bases, the J end by 8 bases, with 10 bases between. The CDR3 is made up of 12 amino acids. The sequence came from a male donor in good health and CMV-seronegative. J is TRBJ2-7 and V is TRBV2; no clear D gene. The sequenced sample was PBMCs. The CDR3 here is CASSESAIKQYF. As DNA, the CDR3 is TGTGCCAGCAGTGAAAGTGCTATTAAGCAGTACTTC.